This T cell receptor (beta chain) was recovered during a study of blood T cell repertoires in COVID-19. Living in 20 to 30 US areas, the participants were between about 18 and 100 years of age. The protocol was immunoSEQ multiplex PCR, while the TCRdb copy is restricted to in-frame clones and leaves out a portion. The sample has roughly 210,000 clones, roughly 87% seen once. This TCR was recovered from a man aged 25 to 40 in a cohort exposed to, infected with or recovered from COVID-19 (not recorded which). The material sequenced was PBMCs or T cells enriched from blood (not recorded which).

CDR3 bases: TGTGCCAGCAAGAGGGGGGGAGGAGGTAACTATGGCTACACCTTC. Protein sequence: CASKRGGGGNYGYTF. The chain joins TRBV6-5 to TRBJ1-2; tentative D call: TRBD1 (6 bases). This CDR3 has 15 amino acids. Germline CDR1 MNHEY, CDR2 SVGAGI. Between the trimmed V and J ends, which lost 7 bases and 1 base, there was a span of 16 bases.